This is a list of T cell receptor beta chains from one sample in a study of blood T cell repertoires in COVID-19. Clones were sequenced by immunoSEQ multiplex PCR, and TCRdb holds only the in-frame ones, with some missing. Seen here are approximately 160,000 clones, more than 85% observed once, and the top ten hold approximately 0.6%. The sequencing input was peripheral blood. These receptors were collected from a man aged 55-75 years with COVID-19, enrolled during active disease. The CDR3 runs from the conserved cysteine through the conserved F or W. Each record gives: D gene, J gene, V gene, clone size, CDR3 protein, CDR3 DNA. A D gene is named only where the DNA matches it firmly. Size is stated for part of the rows, as once, few or many counts, or as a class when the clone is expanded.

d_gene: NA; j_gene: TRBJ2-4; v_gene: TRBV19; abundance: NA; CDR3aa: CASSTGVGGGSRGDIQYF; CDR3nt: TGTGCCAGTAGTACTGGGGTCGGAGGGGGCTCCCGCGGGGACATTCAGTACTTC
d_gene: NA; j_gene: TRBJ2-1; v_gene: TRBV7-9; abundance: NA; CDR3aa: CASSGRDRNNEQFF; CDR3nt: TGTGCCAGCAGCGGGAGGGACAGGAACAATGAGCAGTTCTTC
d_gene: NA; j_gene: TRBJ1-5; v_gene: TRBV12-3/TRBV12-4; abundance: NA; CDR3aa: CASRLSSNQPQHF; CDR3nt: TGTGCCAGCAGGCTGAGTAGCAATCAGCCCCAGCATTTT
d_gene: NA; j_gene: TRBJ2-7; v_gene: TRBV11-2; abundance: NA; CDR3aa: CASSFTRDYEQYF; CDR3nt: TGTGCCAGCAGCTTTACTAGGGACTACGAGCAGTACTTC
d_gene: TRBD2; j_gene: TRBJ2-1; v_gene: TRBV24-1; abundance: NA; CDR3aa: CATSQGGTSYNEQFF; CDR3nt: TGTGCCACCAGTCAGGGAGGGACTTCCTACAATGAGCAGTTCTTC
d_gene: TRBD1; j_gene: TRBJ2-7; v_gene: TRBV19; abundance: NA; CDR3aa: CASNTGGGGEQYF; CDR3nt: TGTGCCAGTAATACAGGGGGTGGTGGCGAGCAGTACTTC
d_gene: NA; j_gene: TRBJ2-1; v_gene: TRBV4-3; abundance: NA; CDR3aa: CASSQDRAYEQFF; CDR3nt: TGCGCCAGCAGCCAAGACAGGGCCTATGAGCAGTTCTTC
d_gene: NA; j_gene: TRBJ1-1; v_gene: TRBV4-3; abundance: NA; CDR3aa: CASSRSVNTEAFF; CDR3nt: TGCGCCAGCAGCCGTTCCGTGAACACTGAAGCTTTCTTT
d_gene: NA; j_gene: TRBJ2-7; v_gene: TRBV19; abundance: NA; CDR3aa: CASSTRTGFEQYF; CDR3nt: TGTGCCAGTAGTACCCGGACGGGGTTCGAGCAGTACTTC
d_gene: NA; j_gene: TRBJ2-3; v_gene: TRBV14; abundance: NA; CDR3aa: CASSRVRGSTDTQYF; CDR3nt: TGTGCCAGCAGCCGTGTTCGCGGAAGCACAGATACGCAGTATTTT
d_gene: TRBD2; j_gene: TRBJ2-3; v_gene: TRBV3-1/TRBV3-2; abundance: NA; CDR3aa: CASSQSRRGAGTDTQYF; CDR3nt: TGTGCCAGCAGCCAGTCTAGGCGGGGGGCTGGCACAGATACGCAGTATTTT
d_gene: TRBD1; j_gene: TRBJ1-5; v_gene: TRBV6-5; abundance: NA; CDR3aa: CASSLDRANNQPQHF; CDR3nt: TGTGCCAGCAGTTTGGACAGGGCCAACAATCAGCCCCAGCATTTT
d_gene: TRBD2; j_gene: TRBJ2-3; v_gene: TRBV7-8; abundance: NA; CDR3aa: CASSFQRGIASDTQYF; CDR3nt: TGTGCCAGCAGCTTTCAGCGGGGGATAGCTTCAGATACGCAGTATTTT
d_gene: NA; j_gene: TRBJ1-2; v_gene: TRBV6-5; abundance: NA; CDR3aa: CASSTTRGGYTF; CDR3nt: TGTGCCAGCAGTACCACCAGGGGTGGCTACACCTTC
d_gene: TRBD2; j_gene: TRBJ2-5; v_gene: TRBV4-1; abundance: NA; CDR3aa: CASSQVSGEAETQYF; CDR3nt: TGCGCCAGCAGCCAAGTTAGCGGGGAGGCAGAGACCCAGTACTTC
d_gene: NA; j_gene: TRBJ1-6; v_gene: TRBV2; abundance: NA; CDR3aa: CARTQGNSPLHF; CDR3nt: TGTGCCAGAACTCAGGGGAATTCACCCCTCCACTTT
d_gene: NA; j_gene: TRBJ1-1; v_gene: TRBV5-6; abundance: once; CDR3aa: CASSTTGYEAFF; CDR3nt: TGTGCCAGCAGCACAACAGGGTATGAAGCTTTCTTT
d_gene: TRBD1; j_gene: TRBJ1-1; v_gene: TRBV7-2; abundance: once; CDR3aa: CASSLVTTGANTEAFF; CDR3nt: TGTGCCAGCAGCTTAGTTACGACAGGGGCGAACACTGAAGCTTTCTTT
d_gene: NA; j_gene: TRBJ2-1; v_gene: TRBV4-3; abundance: NA; CDR3aa: CASSQDRLEQFF; CDR3nt: TGCGCCAGCAGCCAAGATCGGTTGGAGCAGTTCTTC
d_gene: NA; j_gene: TRBJ1-5; v_gene: TRBV4-3; abundance: NA; CDR3aa: CASSPTAGNEPQHF; CDR3nt: TGCGCCAGCAGCCCGACAGCGGGTAATGAGCCCCAGCATTTT
d_gene: TRBD1; j_gene: TRBJ1-2; v_gene: TRBV24-1; abundance: NA; CDR3aa: CATSPGDRDGYTF; CDR3nt: TGTGCCACCTCTCCGGGCGACAGGGATGGCTACACCTTC
d_gene: TRBD1; j_gene: TRBJ1-1; v_gene: TRBV19; abundance: once; CDR3aa: CASSQLQGRTEAFF; CDR3nt: TGTGCCAGTAGCCAACTACAGGGGAGGACTGAAGCTTTCTTT
d_gene: NA; j_gene: TRBJ1-2; v_gene: TRBV11-2; abundance: NA; CDR3aa: CASSLDGLGRGYTF; CDR3nt: TGTGCCAGCAGCTTAGATGGACTAGGGCGCGGCTACACCTTC
d_gene: NA; j_gene: TRBJ2-5; v_gene: TRBV7-9; abundance: NA; CDR3aa: CASSQTDQETQYF; CDR3nt: TGTGCCAGCAGCCAGACAGATCAAGAGACCCAGTACTTC
d_gene: TRBD1; j_gene: TRBJ1-2; v_gene: TRBV30; abundance: NA; CDR3aa: CAWSTQGAPGYYGYTF; CDR3nt: TGTGCCTGGAGTACACAGGGGGCCCCGGGATATTATGGCTACACCTTC
d_gene: NA; j_gene: TRBJ1-3; v_gene: TRBV5-1; abundance: NA; CDR3aa: CASSLSGSNLIGNTIYF; CDR3nt: TGCGCCAGCAGCTTATCGGGGAGTAATTTGATAGGAAACACCATATATTTT
d_gene: NA; j_gene: TRBJ1-2; v_gene: TRBV6-1; abundance: few; CDR3aa: CASSEAADPLGGYTF; CDR3nt: TGTGCCAGCAGTGAAGCGGCAGACCCACTGGGCGGCTACACCTTC
d_gene: NA; j_gene: TRBJ2-2; v_gene: TRBV16; abundance: once; CDR3aa: CASSPLNAGATGELFF; CDR3nt: TGTGCCAGCAGCCCCTTAAATGCGGGGGCGACCGGGGAGCTGTTTTTT
d_gene: TRBD1; j_gene: TRBJ1-1; v_gene: TRBV2; abundance: few; CDR3aa: CASSRDSHSSNTEAFF; CDR3nt: TGTGCCAGCAGCCGGGACAGTCATTCATCTAACACTGAAGCTTTCTTT
d_gene: NA; j_gene: TRBJ1-3; v_gene: TRBV7-9; abundance: NA; CDR3aa: CASSRWTSKEAGNTIYF; CDR3nt: TGTGCCAGCAGCAGATGGACATCAAAAGAAGCCGGAAACACCATATATTTT
d_gene: NA; j_gene: TRBJ1-1; v_gene: TRBV6-1; abundance: NA; CDR3aa: CASSEAGSGSTEAFF; CDR3nt: TGTGCCAGCAGTGAGGCGGGTTCGGGGTCTACTGAAGCTTTCTTT
d_gene: TRBD1; j_gene: TRBJ1-3; v_gene: TRBV19; abundance: NA; CDR3aa: CASRRGGSGNTIYF; CDR3nt: TGTGCCAGTAGAAGAGGGGGCTCCGGAAACACCATATATTTT
d_gene: NA; j_gene: TRBJ1-2; v_gene: TRBV11-2; abundance: NA; CDR3aa: CASSLDRVRFSGYTF; CDR3nt: TGTGCCAGCAGCTTAGACAGGGTCAGGTTTTCCGGCTACACCTTC
d_gene: NA; j_gene: TRBJ2-6; v_gene: TRBV24-1; abundance: NA; CDR3aa: CATSDPLQGSDPGANVLTF; CDR3nt: TGTGCCACCAGTGACCCACTACAGGGAAGTGACCCTGGGGCCAACGTCCTGACTTTC
d_gene: NA; j_gene: TRBJ2-6; v_gene: TRBV5-1; abundance: NA; CDR3aa: CASKPQGTGSGANVLTF; CDR3nt: TGCGCCAGCAAGCCCCAGGGTACAGGGTCTGGGGCCAACGTCCTGACTTTC